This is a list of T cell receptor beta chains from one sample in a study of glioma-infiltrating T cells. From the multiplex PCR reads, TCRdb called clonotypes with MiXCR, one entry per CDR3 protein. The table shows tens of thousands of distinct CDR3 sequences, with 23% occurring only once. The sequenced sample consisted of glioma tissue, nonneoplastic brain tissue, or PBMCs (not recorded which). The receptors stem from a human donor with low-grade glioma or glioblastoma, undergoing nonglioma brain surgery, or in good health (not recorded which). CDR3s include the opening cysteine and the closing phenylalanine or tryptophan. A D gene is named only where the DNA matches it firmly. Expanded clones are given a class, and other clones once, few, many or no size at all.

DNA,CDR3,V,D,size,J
TGTGCCAGCAGCAGAGGGGCACAGGTTGAAGCTTTCTTT,CASSRGAQVEAFF,TRBV7-2,-,many,TRBJ1-1
TGCAGCGTCGCCGGGACAGTAAATTCACCCCTCCACTTT,CSVAGTVNSPLHF,TRBV29-1,TRBD1,-,TRBJ1-6
TGTACCAGCGGGACCACCTACGAGCAGTACTTC,CTSGTTYEQYF,TRBV28,TRBD2,-,TRBJ2-7
TGTGCCAGCAGCTTTCGCAGGAATCCCACTGAAGCTTTCTTT,CASSFRRNPTEAFF,TRBV11-2,-,many,TRBJ1-1
TGTGCCAGCAGCCTCGGACAGTCTAATTCACCCCTCCACTTT,CASSLGQSNSPLHF,TRBV3-1,-,few,TRBJ1-6
TGTGCCAGCAGTACACAGGGTTCCTACAATGAGCAGTTCTTC,CASSTQGSYNEQFF,TRBV12-3/TRBV12-4,-,-,TRBJ2-1
TGCAGTGCTAGAGATCAGGAGGGTTGGACTGAAGCTTTCTTT,CSARDQEGWTEAFF,TRBV20-1,-,many,TRBJ1-1
TGTGCCAGCAGTCTCTCCGTGGGGAGCACAGATACGCAGTATTTT,CASSLSVGSTDTQYF,TRBV6-1,-,many,TRBJ2-3
TGCAGCGTTGAGACGACATTTCCCGGGGAGCTGTTTTTT,CSVETTFPGELFF,TRBV29-1,-,-,TRBJ2-2
TGTGCCAGCAGCTTAGCCGGGGGCAATGAGCAGTTCTTC,CASSLAGGNEQFF,TRBV7-2,-,many,TRBJ2-1
TGTGCCAGCAGTGAAGGTCCCGGGCCCTATGGCTACACCTTC,CASSEGPGPYGYTF,TRBV6-1,-,many,TRBJ1-2
TGTGCCAGCACCGGGTCGACGTATAGCAATCAGCCCCAGCATTTT,CASTGSTYSNQPQHF,TRBV6-1,-,many,TRBJ1-5
TGCGCCAGCAGCCCGCCACTAGGAGGAAACCAAGAGACCCAGTACTTC,CASSPPLGGNQETQYF,TRBV4-1,-,many,TRBJ2-5
TGTGCCAGCAGTGAAAATGAAGAGACCCAGTACTTC,CASSENEETQYF,TRBV6-1,-,many,TRBJ2-5
TGTGCCAGCAGCCGGGACGATACAGGGTCTGATTCACCCCTCCACTTT,CASSRDDTGSDSPLHF,TRBV5-6,-,few,TRBJ1-6
TGCGCCAGCAGCTTGGATGTCCTAAAAGAGACCCAGTACTTC,CASSLDVLKETQYF,TRBV5-1,-,-,TRBJ2-5
TGTGCCAGTGTCTTGGCATCTTCGCACTATGGCTACACCTTC,CASVLASSHYGYTF,TRBV19,-,many,TRBJ1-2
TGTGCCAGCAACCTAGGGGGGACTAACACCGGGGAGCTGTTTTTT,CASNLGGTNTGELFF,TRBV5-4,-,many,TRBJ2-2
TGTGCCAGCAGTGTAGGGCAGGGAATAAGAGAGCAGTACTTC,CASSVGQGIREQYF,TRBV2,-,many,TRBJ2-7
TGTGCCAGCAGCTTGGGACAGGTCTATGGCTACACCTTC,CASSLGQVYGYTF,TRBV5-6,-,many,TRBJ1-2
TGTGCCAGCAGCTTGGAGGGGACACAAGAGACCCAGTACTTC,CASSLEGTQETQYF,TRBV5-5,-,few,TRBJ2-5
TGTGCCAGCAGTGAGGACGGGGCCATCTCCTACGGCTACACCTTC,CASSEDGAISYGYTF,TRBV2,-,many,TRBJ1-2